What follows are 9 T cell receptor beta chains derived from one specimen sequenced in a study of T cell responses to AZD1222 COVID-19 vaccine. Profiling relied on immunoSEQ multiplex PCR, and the TCRdb table lists in-frame clones only, not all of them. The sample includes under 150,000 clones, 93% of them seen just once. The sample here was peripheral blood, taken on day 0 of AZD1222 vaccination. The receptors originated from an adult in good health.

The chain employs TRBV7-9 and TRBJ1-2, with 7 bases fitting TRBD1. The CDR3 runs to 13 residues. Germline loops: CDR1 SEHNR, CDR2 FQNEAQ (reference sequence). J gave up 8 bases and V 5 bases, and 8 bases lay outside the gene matches. CDR3 coding DNA: TGTGCCAGCAGCCAAAACGAGGGGGCAGGCTACACCTTC. It encodes CASSQNEGAGYTF.

The CDR3 loop is CASSLGDEQYF. The CDR3 DNA sequence: TGTGCCAGTAGCCTTGGCGACGAGCAGTACTTC. V usage is TRBV19 and J usage is TRBJ2-7; D uncertain. V lost 6 bases and J 5 bases, leaving 8 bases between the germline ends. Germline loops: CDR1 LNHDA, CDR2 SQIVND (reference sequence). The CDR3 is made up of 11 amino acids.

The chain combines TRBV7-9 with TRBJ2-2; D gene uncertain. V lost 5 bases, J lost 8 bases, and 15 bases lay in between. This CDR3 has 14 amino acids. The germline gives CDR1 SEHNR, CDR2 FQNEAQ (reference sequence). The CDR3 DNA follows: TGTGCCAGCAGCACAAGTGGGGTAAAGGGGGAGCTGTTTTTT. Amino acid sequence: CASSTSGVKGELFF.

This sequence joins TRBV30 and TRBJ2-2, with D possibly TRBD1 on 6 matching bases. V was cut by 3 bases and J by 7 bases, with 15 bases left in between. The CDR3 contains 14 residues. The germline V gene encodes CDR1 GTSNPN and CDR2 SVGIG (reference sequence). The CDR3 DNA is TGTGCCTGGAGGCTTCAGGGGAGTAACGGGGAGCTGTTTTTT. This encodes CAWRLQGSNGELFF.

The CDR3 reads CASSGVEDTEAFF. CDR3 DNA sequence: TGTGCCAGCAGCGGGGTAGAGGACACTGAAGCTTTCTTT. V is TRBV9 and J is TRBJ1-1; D remains unclear. Between the trimmed V and J ends, which lost 3 bases and 3 bases, there was a span of 9 bases. This CDR3 region has 13 residues. Germline lookup yields CDR1 SGDLS and CDR2 YYNGEE.

The rearrangement joins TRBV9 to TRBJ1-2; the D gene is possibly TRBD1 (6 bases). V was cut by 3 bases and J by 8 bases, with 14 bases left in between. The CDR3 is made up of 13 amino acids. Germline loops: CDR1 SGDLS, CDR2 YYNGEE. The CDR3 bases are TGTGCCAGCAGCGCAGGGGTCACAAGGGGCTACACCTTC. Residues: CASSAGVTRGYTF.

The genes are TRBV6-1 and TRBJ2-2; no reliable D call. CDR1 is MNHNS and CDR2 is SASEGT in the germline V gene. CDR3 length: 13 residues. V was trimmed by 2 bases and J by 0 bases, leaving 1 base between them. The CDR3 region has the DNA TGTGCCAGCAGTGAACCGAACACCGGGGAGCTGTTTTTT. Translated, it gives CASSEPNTGELFF.

This chain uses TRBV27 with TRBJ2-3; D unclear. Trimming left V 7 bases short and J 6 bases short, with 14 bases between. CDR1 and CDR2 from the germline V gene are MNHEY and SMNVEV (reference sequence). This CDR3 comprises 13 residues. Here the CDR3 DNA reads TGTGCCAGCAAACGACCCTCTAGGGATACGCAGTATTTT. Encoded protein: CASKRPSRDTQYF.

This chain uses TRBV7-3 with TRBJ1-3; D gene uncertain. CDR1 SGHTA and CDR2 FQGTGA come from the germline V gene. The CDR3 sequence is 14 residues long. Trimming removed 4 bases from V and 0 bases from J, with 7 bases in between. CDR3 coding DNA: TGTGCCAGCAGCTCGACAAACTCTGGAAACACCATATATTTT. It yields the protein CASSSTNSGNTIYF.